This record covers a single T cell receptor (beta chain). As yet, its antigen is unknown. Sample-barcoded 5' priming and a J-beta primer mix drove a second PCR of about 6 to 12 cycles. TCRdb processed the 5' RACE reads anew with MiXCR; each CDR3 protein has one entry. The repertoire holds 800,000 or so distinct CDR3 sequences, with around 68% as singletons. The sample originates from a study of blood T cells in healthy people across ages. General study points: There was a strong correlation between TCR beta diversity and naive T cell percentage.

This CDR3 contains 12 residues. Per the germline V gene, CDR1 is SEHNR and CDR2 is FQNEAQ (reference sequence). V was pared by 5 bases and J by 6 bases, with 8 bases between. The rearrangement links TRBV7-9 to TRBJ2-1, with unresolved D. Specimen: blood. The clonotype comes from a man aged 30-40 years in good health. The CDR3 DNA follows: TGTGCCAGCAGCCCCATGTCCAATGAGCAGTTCTTC. This gives the protein CASSPMSNEQFF.